A selection of T cell receptor beta chains follows, all from one sample in a study of post-analysis software for immune sequencing data. TCRdb used MiXCR to reprocess the PCR reads, holding one entry per CDR3 protein. The profile shows 600,000 to 750,000 distinct CDR3 sequences, approximately 59% of them singletons. Sequencing was carried out using blood. Every receptor here comes from a girl aged 2 to 10 with multiple sclerosis. Both conserved end residues are part of each CDR3. The D gene is left open where the match is weak. Expanded clones get a size class; other rows say once, few or many, or leave the size out.

>13|TRBJ1-1|NA|TRBV20-1|NA
CSAFQGQNTEAFF
TGCAGTGCATTCCAGGGCCAGAACACTGAAGCTTTCTTT
>16|TRBJ2-3|NA|TRBV20-1|NA
CSATPTSLVGGNTQYF
TGCAGTGCTACCCCAACTAGTCTAGTTGGCGGAAATACGCAGTATTTT
>15|TRBJ2-7|TRBD2|TRBV6-1|NA
CASTLVAGDSYEQYF
TGTGCCAGCACCCTGGTAGCGGGCGACTCCTACGAGCAGTACTTC
>15|TRBJ2-3|NA|TRBV29-1|few
CSVAGGDNPTDTQYF
TGCAGCGTCGCTGGGGGGGACAACCCCACAGATACGCAGTATTTT
>15|TRBJ2-5|TRBD1|TRBV7-9|NA
CASSLAYRGKETQYF
TGTGCCAGCAGCCTAGCCTACAGGGGGAAAGAGACCCAGTACTTC
>19|TRBJ2-3|TRBD2|TRBV4-2|NA
CASSQELASGGSSTDTQYF
TGTGCCAGCAGCCAAGAGCTGGCTAGCGGGGGGTCTAGCACAGATACGCAGTATTTT
>13|TRBJ1-1|NA|TRBV6-6|NA
CASNPGQRGEAFF
TGTGCCAGCAACCCGGGCCAAAGAGGTGAAGCTTTCTTT
>19|TRBJ2-7|TRBD2|TRBV12-3/TRBV12-4|NA
CASSLRRLAGPPNPHEQYF
TGTGCCAGCAGTTTAAGGAGACTAGCGGGCCCTCCCAACCCCCACGAGCAGTACTTC
>16|TRBJ2-5|TRBD1|TRBV11-2|NA
CASSSDRETQDETQYF
TGTGCCAGCAGCTCTGACAGGGAGACCCAAGATGAGACCCAGTACTTC
>14|TRBJ2-5|NA|TRBV5-6|few
CASSLLGQQETQYF
TGTGCCAGCAGCTTGTTAGGCCAGCAAGAGACCCAGTACTTC
>14|TRBJ2-3|NA|TRBV3-1|few
CASSQDHTTDTQYF
TGTGCCAGCAGCCAAGATCATACCACAGATACGCAGTATTTT
>14|TRBJ2-1|NA|TRBV20-1|few
CSARRGSSRNEQFF
TGCAGTGCTAGGCGAGGGAGTAGTAGAAATGAGCAGTTCTTC
>14|TRBJ1-6|NA|TRBV7-9|NA
CASSLEGYNSPLHF
TGTGCCAGCAGCTTAGAGGGGTACAATTCACCCCTCCACTTT
>13|TRBJ1-1|NA|TRBV6-5|NA
CASRPPMNTEAFF
TGTGCCAGCAGACCTCCCATGAACACTGAAGCTTTCTTT
>16|TRBJ2-1|TRBD2|TRBV20-1|NA
CSARDGASGRANEQFF
TGCAGTGCTAGAGATGGAGCCAGCGGGAGGGCCAATGAGCAGTTCTTC
>12|TRBJ2-1|NA|TRBV10-3|NA
CAIRIDEHEQFF
TGTGCCATCAGGATTGACGAGCATGAGCAGTTCTTC